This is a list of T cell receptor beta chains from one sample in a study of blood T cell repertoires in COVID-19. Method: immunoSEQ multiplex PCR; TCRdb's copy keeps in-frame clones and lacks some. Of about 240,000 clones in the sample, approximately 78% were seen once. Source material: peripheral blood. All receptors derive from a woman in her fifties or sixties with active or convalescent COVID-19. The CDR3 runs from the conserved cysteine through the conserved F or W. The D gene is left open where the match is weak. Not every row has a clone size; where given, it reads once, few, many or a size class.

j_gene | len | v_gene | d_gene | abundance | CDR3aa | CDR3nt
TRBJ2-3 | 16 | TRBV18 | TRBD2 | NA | CASSPPASGGTDTQYF | TGTGCCAGCTCACCACCGGCTAGCGGAGGCACAGATACGCAGTATTTT
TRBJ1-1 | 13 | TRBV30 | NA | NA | CAWSALMNTEAFF | TGTGCCTGGAGTGCGCTAATGAACACTGAAGCTTTCTTT
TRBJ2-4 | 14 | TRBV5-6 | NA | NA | CASSAYRGGNIQYF | TGTGCCAGCAGCGCATACAGGGGGGGAAACATTCAGTACTTC
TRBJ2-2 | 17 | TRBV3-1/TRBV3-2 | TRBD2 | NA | CASSPSGRGANTGELFF | TGTGCCAGCAGCCCCTCCGGGCGGGGGGCCAACACCGGGGAGCTGTTTTTT
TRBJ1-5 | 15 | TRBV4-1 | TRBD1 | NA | CASSPRTGGHQPQHF | TGCGCCAGCAGCCCCCGGACAGGGGGGCATCAGCCCCAGCATTTT
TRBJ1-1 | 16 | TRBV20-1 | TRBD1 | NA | CSASGDSYLGNTEAFF | TGCAGTGCTAGTGGGGACAGCTATCTCGGAAACACTGAAGCTTTCTTT
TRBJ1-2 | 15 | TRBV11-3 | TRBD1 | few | CASRWDRGNDYGYTF | TGTGCCAGCAGATGGGACAGGGGGAATGACTATGGCTACACCTTC
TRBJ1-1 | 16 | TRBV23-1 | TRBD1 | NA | CASSQSRGRGSTEAFF | TGCGCCAGCAGTCAATCCCGTGGCAGGGGGAGCACTGAAGCTTTCTTT
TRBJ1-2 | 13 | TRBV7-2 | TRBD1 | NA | CASSLGQGEGYTF | TGTGCCAGCAGCTTGGGTCAGGGGGAAGGCTACACCTTC
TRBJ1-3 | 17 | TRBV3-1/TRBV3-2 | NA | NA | CASSQGSPGGAGNTIYF | TGTGCCAGCAGCCAAGGGAGCCCGGGGGGAGCTGGAAACACCATATATTTT
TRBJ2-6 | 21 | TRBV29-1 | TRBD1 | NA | CSVEDPPGQGHYRPGANVLTF | TGCAGCGTTGAAGATCCTCCGGGACAGGGCCACTACAGGCCTGGGGCCAACGTCCTGACTTTC
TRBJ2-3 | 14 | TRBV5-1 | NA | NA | CASRRVGYTDTQYF | TGCGCCAGTCGTCGGGTGGGTTACACAGATACGCAGTATTTT
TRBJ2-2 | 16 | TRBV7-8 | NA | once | CASKPRRDMNTGELFF | TGTGCCAGCAAACCCCGGCGGGATATGAACACCGGGGAGCTGTTTTTT
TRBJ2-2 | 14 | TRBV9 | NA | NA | CASAEGIGAGELFF | TGTGCCAGCGCGGAGGGGATTGGGGCCGGGGAGCTGTTTTTT
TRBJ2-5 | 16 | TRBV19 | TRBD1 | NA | CASSIFPGQGGETQYF | TGTGCCAGTAGTATATTTCCGGGACAGGGAGGGGAGACCCAGTACTTC
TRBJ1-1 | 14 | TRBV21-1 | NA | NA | CASPPINGGTEAFF | TGTGCCAGTCCTCCGATTAACGGGGGTACTGAAGCTTTCTTT
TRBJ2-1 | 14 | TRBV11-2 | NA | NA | CASSLAGPYNEQFF | TGTGCCAGCAGCTTGGCGGGGCCCTACAATGAGCAGTTCTTC
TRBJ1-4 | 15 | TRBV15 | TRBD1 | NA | CATSGRQGWIEKLFF | TGTGCCACCAGCGGTAGACAGGGGTGGATTGAAAAACTGTTTTTT
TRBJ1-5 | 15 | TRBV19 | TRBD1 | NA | CASKTGTGGYQPQHF | TGTGCCAGCAAAACCGGGACAGGGGGCTATCAGCCCCAGCATTTT
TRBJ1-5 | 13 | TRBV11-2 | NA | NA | CASSGGAYQPQHF | TGTGCCAGCAGCGGGGGGGCGTATCAGCCCCAGCATTTT
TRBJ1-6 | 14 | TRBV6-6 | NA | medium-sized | CASSPADKPSPLHF | TGTGCCAGCAGTCCCGCGGACAAACCTTCACCCCTCCACTTT
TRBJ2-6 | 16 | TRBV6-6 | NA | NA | CTSSYDGAAGANVLTF | TGTACCAGCAGTTACGATGGGGCCGCTGGGGCCAACGTCCTGACTTTC
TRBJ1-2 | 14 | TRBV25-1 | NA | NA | CASSEPGNNYGYTF | TGTGCCAGCAGTGAGCCAGGGAATAACTATGGCTACACCTTC
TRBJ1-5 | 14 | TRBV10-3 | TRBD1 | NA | CAIKGAGGNQPQHF | TGTGCCATCAAAGGGGCAGGGGGAAATCAGCCCCAGCATTTT
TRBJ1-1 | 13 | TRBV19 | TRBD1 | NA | CASGTGGNTEAFF | TGTGCCAGTGGGACAGGGGGGAACACTGAAGCTTTCTTT
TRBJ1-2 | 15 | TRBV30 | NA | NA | CACKGTALANYGYTF | TGTGCCTGCAAAGGGACTGCTTTAGCTAACTATGGCTACACCTTC
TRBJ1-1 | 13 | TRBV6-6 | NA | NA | CASSLGLGAEAFF | TGTGCCAGCAGCCTAGGGCTCGGGGCTGAAGCTTTCTTT
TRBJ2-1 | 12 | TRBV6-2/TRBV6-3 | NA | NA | CASSYPDNEQFF | TGTGCCAGCAGTTACCCTGACAATGAGCAGTTCTTC
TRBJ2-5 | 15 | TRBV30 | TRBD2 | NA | CAWIPLAGGPGTQYF | TGTGCCTGGATCCCCCTAGCGGGGGGGCCAGGGACCCAGTACTTC
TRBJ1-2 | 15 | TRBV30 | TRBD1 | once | CAWSRGTGEQYGYTF | TGTGCCTGGAGTAGGGGGACAGGGGAACAATATGGCTACACCTTC
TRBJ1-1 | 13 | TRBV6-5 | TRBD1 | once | CASSYPGTVEAFF | TGTGCCAGCAGTTACCCCGGGACAGTTGAAGCTTTCTTT
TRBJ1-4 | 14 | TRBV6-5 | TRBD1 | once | CASRRQGSNEKLFF | TGTGCCAGCAGAAGACAGGGATCTAATGAAAAACTGTTTTTT
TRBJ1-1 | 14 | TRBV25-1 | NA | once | CASSRGPGSGEAFF | TGTGCCAGCAGTAGGGGCCCCGGGTCGGGTGAAGCTTTCTTT